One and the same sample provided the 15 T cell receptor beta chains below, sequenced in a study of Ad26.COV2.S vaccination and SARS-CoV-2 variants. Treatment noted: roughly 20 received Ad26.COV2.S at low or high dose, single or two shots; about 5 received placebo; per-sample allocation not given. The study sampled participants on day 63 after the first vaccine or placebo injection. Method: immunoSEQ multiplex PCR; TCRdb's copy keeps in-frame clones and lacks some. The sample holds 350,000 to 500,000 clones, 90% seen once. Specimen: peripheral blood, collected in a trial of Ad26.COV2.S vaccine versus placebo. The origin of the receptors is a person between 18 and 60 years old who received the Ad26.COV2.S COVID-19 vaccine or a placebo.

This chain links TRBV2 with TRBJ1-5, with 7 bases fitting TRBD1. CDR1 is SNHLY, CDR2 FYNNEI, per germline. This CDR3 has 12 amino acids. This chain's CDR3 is CVRQGSNQPQHF. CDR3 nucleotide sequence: TGTGTCAGACAGGGAAGCAATCAGCCCCAGCATTTT.

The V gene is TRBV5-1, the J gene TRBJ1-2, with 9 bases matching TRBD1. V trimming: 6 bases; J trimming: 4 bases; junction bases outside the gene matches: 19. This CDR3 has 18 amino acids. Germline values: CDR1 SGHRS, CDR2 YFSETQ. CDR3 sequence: CASTPTTPGQGVIYGYTF. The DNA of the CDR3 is TGCGCCAGCACCCCGACGACCCCGGGACAGGGCGTTATCTATGGCTACACCTTC.

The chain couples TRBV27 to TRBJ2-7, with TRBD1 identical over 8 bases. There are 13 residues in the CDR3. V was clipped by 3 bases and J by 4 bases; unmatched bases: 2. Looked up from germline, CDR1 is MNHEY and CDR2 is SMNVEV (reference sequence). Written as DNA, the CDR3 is TGTGCCAGCAGTTTTCAGGGGGCATACGAGCAGTACTTC. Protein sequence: CASSFQGAYEQYF.

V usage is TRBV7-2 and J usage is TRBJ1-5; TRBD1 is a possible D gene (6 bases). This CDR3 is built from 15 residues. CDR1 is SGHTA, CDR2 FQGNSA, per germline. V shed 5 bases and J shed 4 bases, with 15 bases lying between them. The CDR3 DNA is TGTGCCAGCAGCCCCGCTAGAGGGGGAAATCAGCCCCAGCATTTT. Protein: CASSPARGGNQPQHF.

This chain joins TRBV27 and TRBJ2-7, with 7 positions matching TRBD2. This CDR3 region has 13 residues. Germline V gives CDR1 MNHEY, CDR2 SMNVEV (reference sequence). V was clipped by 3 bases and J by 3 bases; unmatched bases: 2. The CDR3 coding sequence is TGTGCCAGCAGTTTTTCTAGCGGCTACGAGCAGTACTTC. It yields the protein CASSFSSGYEQYF.

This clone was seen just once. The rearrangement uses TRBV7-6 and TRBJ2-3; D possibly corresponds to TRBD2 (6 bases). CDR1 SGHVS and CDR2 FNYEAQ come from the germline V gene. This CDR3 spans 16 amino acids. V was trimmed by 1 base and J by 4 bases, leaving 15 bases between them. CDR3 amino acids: CASSLGAGRPADTQYF. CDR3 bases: TGTGCCAGCAGCTTAGGGGCAGGGAGGCCCGCAGATACGCAGTATTTT.

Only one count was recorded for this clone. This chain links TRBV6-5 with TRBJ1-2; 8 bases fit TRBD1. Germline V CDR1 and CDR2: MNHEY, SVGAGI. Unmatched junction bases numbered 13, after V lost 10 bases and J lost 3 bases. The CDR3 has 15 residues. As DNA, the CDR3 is TGTGCCACCAACGCTCGCTTACAGGGGGACTATGGCTACACCTTC. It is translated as CATNARLQGDYGYTF.

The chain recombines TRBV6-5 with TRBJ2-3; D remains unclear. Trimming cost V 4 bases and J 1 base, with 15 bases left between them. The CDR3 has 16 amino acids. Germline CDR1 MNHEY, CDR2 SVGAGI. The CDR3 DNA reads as TGTGCCAGCAGTTCCCCCAGTGAATCGGGCACAGATACGCAGTATTTT. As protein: CASSSPSESGTDTQYF.

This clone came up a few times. The CDR3 sequence is CASSLDGQGTTEAFF. The CDR3 coding sequence is TGTGCCAGCAGCTTAGATGGACAGGGGACCACTGAAGCTTTCTTT. V gene TRBV7-9 combines with J gene TRBJ1-1; 9 bases line up with TRBD1. With 1 base clipped from V and 4 bases from J, the junction kept 4 bases outside the gene matches. The CDR3 is 15 residues long. CDR1 is SEHNR and CDR2 is FQNEAQ in the germline V gene (reference sequence).

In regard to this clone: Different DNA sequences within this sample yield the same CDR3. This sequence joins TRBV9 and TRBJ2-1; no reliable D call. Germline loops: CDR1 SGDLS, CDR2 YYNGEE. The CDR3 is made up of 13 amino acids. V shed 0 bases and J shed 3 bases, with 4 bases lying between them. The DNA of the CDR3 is TGTGCCAGCAGCGTAGGGGACTACAATGAGCAGTTCTTC. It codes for CASSVGDYNEQFF.

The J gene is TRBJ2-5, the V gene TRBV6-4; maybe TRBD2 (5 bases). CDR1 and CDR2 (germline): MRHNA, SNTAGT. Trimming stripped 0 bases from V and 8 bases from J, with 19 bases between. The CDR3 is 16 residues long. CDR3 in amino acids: CASSDSQTASAGTQYF. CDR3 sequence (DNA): TGTGCCAGCAGTGACTCGCAAACAGCATCTGCGGGTACCCAGTACTTC.

CDR3 sequence: CASSRSGSSYNEQFF. The CDR3 nucleotides read TGTGCCAGCAGTCGGAGCGGTAGCTCCTACAATGAGCAGTTCTTC. The chain carries TRBV9 and TRBJ2-1; D is possibly TRBD2 (5 bases). The germline V and J ends were trimmed by 5 bases and 0 bases, with 12 bases remaining between them. The CDR3 is 15 amino acids. Germline V CDR1 and CDR2: SGDLS, YYNGEE.

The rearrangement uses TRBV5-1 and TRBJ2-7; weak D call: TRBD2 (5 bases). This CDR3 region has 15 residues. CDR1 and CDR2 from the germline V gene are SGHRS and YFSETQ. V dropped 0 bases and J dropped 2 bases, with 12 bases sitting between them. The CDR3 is CASSLDTGKTYEQYF. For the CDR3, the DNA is TGCGCCAGCAGCTTGGATACGGGGAAAACCTACGAGCAGTACTTC.

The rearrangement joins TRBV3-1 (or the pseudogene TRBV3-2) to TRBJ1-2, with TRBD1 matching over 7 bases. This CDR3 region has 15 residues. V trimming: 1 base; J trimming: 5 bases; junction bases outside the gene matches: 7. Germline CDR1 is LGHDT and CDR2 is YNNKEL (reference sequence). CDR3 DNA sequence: TGTGCCAGCAGCCAAGCGTTAAGGGACAGTTATGGCTACACCTTC. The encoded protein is CASSQALRDSYGYTF.

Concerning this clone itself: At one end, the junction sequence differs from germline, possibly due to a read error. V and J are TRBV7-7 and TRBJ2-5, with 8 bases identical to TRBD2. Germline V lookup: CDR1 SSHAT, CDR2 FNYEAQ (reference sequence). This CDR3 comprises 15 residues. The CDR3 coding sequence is TGTGCTAGCAGCTTAGCGGGGACGCGCCAAGAGACCCAGTACTTC. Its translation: CASSLAGTRQETQYF.